This TCR beta chain was captured in a study of T cells in Graves' hyperthyroidism and ophthalmopathy. General study results and limits: Also found in blood were most expanded thyroid clonotypes above 0.001. For ophthalmopathy, model prediction preceded onset by a median around six months.

Amplification of TCR beta CDR3 regions was performed using RNA transcripts as template. First-round RT-PCR of the TCR CDR3 relied on the HTBI primer set. TCRdb used MiXCR to reprocess the multiplex PCR reads, holding one entry per CDR3 protein. The table lists 530,000 or so distinct CDR3 sequences, 24% of them singletons. Lactation, pregnancy, other autoimmune disease or uncontrolled infection excluded patients. Clinical symptoms, serum thyroxine and TRAb, thyroid ultrasound and orbital computed tomography were used for the diagnoses. This clonotype was detected ten times or more. Its antigen is currently unknown. Germline CDR1 GTSNPN, CDR2 SVGIG (reference sequence). The CDR3 covers 14 residues. V lost 2 bases to trimming and J lost 3 bases; unmatched junction nucleotides: 5.

The TCR was taken from a woman in her twenties or thirties with Graves' ophthalmopathy. What was sequenced was blood. The V call is TRBV30, the J call TRBJ2-7; 9 nucleotides agree with TRBD1. The CDR3 bases are TGTGCCTGGAGTACCGGGACAGGGTACTACGAGCAGTACTTC. Protein: CAWSTGTGYYEQYF. The full variable domain, with the rest looked up from reference TRBV30 and TRBJ2-7, is SQTIHQWPATLVQPVGSPLSLECTVEGTSNPNLYWYRQAAGRGLQLLFYSVGIGQISSEVPQNLSASRPQDRQFILSSKKLLLSDSGFYLCAWSTGTGYYEQYFGPGTRLTVT.